One and the same sample provided the 27 T cell receptor beta chains below, sequenced in a study of T cell responses to AZD1222 COVID-19 vaccine. Only in-frame clones appear in the TCRdb table, and some are missing; sequencing was by immunoSEQ multiplex PCR. Of 95,000 to 120,000 clones listed, roughly 84% were seen once; the top ten hold over 3%. The sample consisted of peripheral blood, taken on day 0 of AZD1222 vaccination. The receptors stem from an adult in good health.

Written as DNA, the CDR3 is TGTGCCAGCAGTCTAGCGGGTTTTGTAGGCAGTCGCCCTGGCTACGAGCAGTACTTC. It yields the protein CASSLAGFVGSRPGYEQYF. The rearrangement joins TRBV28 to TRBJ2-7, with TRBD2 matching over 8 bases. Trimming cost V 5 bases and J 3 bases; bases outside gene matches: 21. This CDR3 region has 19 residues. The germline gives CDR1 MDHEN, CDR2 SYDVKM.

Only one count was recorded for this clone. The chain joins TRBV6-5 to TRBJ1-1, with D unclear. The V gene's germline CDR1 is MNHEY and CDR2 SVGAGI. The CDR3 has 14 residues. Deletions cut 2 bases from V and 0 bases from J, with 7 bases between. CDR3 DNA: TGTGCCAGCAGTTACGGCCAGCTGAACACTGAAGCTTTCTTT. Translating it yields CASSYGQLNTEAFF.

The gene calls are TRBV7-2 and TRBJ1-2, with 9 nucleotides matching TRBD1. Germline values: CDR1 SGHTA, CDR2 FQGNSA. This CDR3 has 15 residues. J gave up 8 bases and V 2 bases, and 9 bases lay outside the gene matches. DNA of the CDR3: TGTGCCAGCAGCTTAACACAGGGGGCGCGAGGGGGCTACACCTTC. Amino acids: CASSLTQGARGGYTF.

The chain uses TRBV19 and TRBJ1-2, with TRBD1 as a possible D gene (5 bases). The V end was cut by 5 bases, the J end by 7 bases, with 11 bases between. The CDR3 spans 12 residues. CDR1 and CDR2 from the germline V gene are LNHDA and SQIVND (reference sequence). Here the CDR3 reads CASSLGRVGYTF. Here the CDR3 DNA reads TGTGCCAGTAGTTTAGGCAGGGTTGGCTACACCTTC. The variable domain in full, completed from reference TRBV19 and TRBJ1-2, reads DGGITQSPKYLFRKEGQNVTLSCEQNLNHDAMYWYRQDPGQGLRLIYYSQIVNDFQKGDIAEGYSVSREKKESFPLTVTSAQKNPTAFYLCASSLGRVGYTFGSGTRLTVV.

This chain connects TRBV28 to TRBJ1-5; D is uncertain. Germline V gene sequence: CDR1 MDHEN, CDR2 SYDVKM. V dropped 1 base and J dropped 5 bases, with 6 bases sitting between them. The CDR3 contains 13 residues. CDR3 residues: CASSLFGDQPQHF. As DNA, the CDR3 is TGTGCCAGCAGTTTATTCGGGGATCAGCCCCAGCATTTT.

J is TRBJ1-3 and V is TRBV3-1 (or the pseudogene TRBV3-2); possible D gene TRBD1, 5 bases. The germline V and J ends were trimmed by 1 base and 1 base, with 14 bases remaining between them. This CDR3 region has 17 residues. Germline CDR1 is LGHDT and CDR2 is YNNKEL (reference sequence). The CDR3 coding sequence is TGTGCCAGCAGCCAAGGCGGGGCCTCATATTCTGGAAACACCATATATTTT. Its translation is CASSQGGASYSGNTIYF.

The V and J genes are TRBV6-1 and TRBJ1-1, with D unresolved. The length of the CDR3 is 13 residues. Trimming cost V 2 bases and J 10 bases, with 14 bases left between them. The germline V gene encodes CDR1 MNHNS and CDR2 SASEGT. This CDR3 reads CASSEWAGLGAFF. The CDR3 nucleotides are TGTGCCAGCAGTGAATGGGCAGGTCTCGGAGCTTTCTTT.

The genes are TRBV7-2 and TRBJ2-1; D gene ambiguous. Germline CDR1 and CDR2: SGHTA and FQGNSA. The V and J ends lost 6 bases and 4 bases respectively, with 10 bases between them. The CDR3 runs 13 residues. CDR3 residues: CASRRQGYNEQFF. CDR3 bases: TGTGCCAGCAGACGACAAGGGTACAATGAGCAGTTCTTC.

CDR3 loop: CASSLSGVTDTQYF. The CDR3 DNA is TGTGCCAGCAGCTTGTCGGGGGTCACAGATACGCAGTATTTT. The rearrangement uses TRBV5-6 and TRBJ2-3; TRBD2 is a possible D gene (6 bases). V was shortened by 1 base and J by 2 bases, with 8 bases between the two germline ends. Germline CDR1 and CDR2: SGHDT and YYEEEE. CDR3 length equals 14 residues.

The chain couples TRBV3-1 (or the pseudogene TRBV3-2) to TRBJ2-1; the match to TRBD2 covers 8 bases. CDR3 length: 15 amino acids. The trim removed 0 bases at V and 5 bases at J, leaving 3 bases unmatched. Per germline, CDR1 LGHDT and CDR2 YNNKEL (reference sequence). CDR3 bases: TGTGCCAGCAGCCAAGAGGGACTAGGAAACAATGAGCAGTTCTTC. Its translation: CASSQEGLGNNEQFF.

The V gene is TRBV12-3 or TRBV12-4, the J gene TRBJ1-4, with D unresolved. This CDR3 has 12 amino acids. Trimming left V 9 bases short and J 8 bases short, with 13 bases between. The CDR3 DNA follows: TGTGCCAGTAGGTTGTCGAAGGAAAAACTGTTTTTT. This sequence encodes CASRLSKEKLFF.

This chain joins TRBV7-9 and TRBJ2-5; tentatively, D is TRBD1 (6 bases). The CDR3 has 16 residues. Germline V gene data show CDR1 as SEHNR and CDR2 as FQNEAQ (reference sequence). V shed 2 bases and J shed 3 bases, with 16 bases lying between them. In nucleotides, the CDR3 is TGTGCCAGCAGCTTATTATCTCAGGGGCGCGAAGAGACCCAGTACTTC. Residues: CASSLLSQGREETQYF.

The chain combines TRBV24-1 with TRBJ2-2; TRBD1 matches 7 bases. The CDR3 sequence is 16 residues long. Germline V gene data show CDR1 as KGHDR and CDR2 as SFDVKD. V shed 0 bases and J 4 bases; nucleotides not matched to a gene: 4. This chain's CDR3 is CATSDLGRGTTGELFF. The CDR3 DNA reads TGTGCCACCAGTGATTTGGGCAGGGGGACCACCGGGGAGCTGTTTTTT.

This clone was seen only a few times. The chain carries TRBV30 and TRBJ2-2; no firm D call. The CDR3 runs to 14 residues. The V and J ends lost 0 bases and 5 bases respectively, with 10 bases between them. Germline V gives CDR1 GTSNPN, CDR2 SVGIG (reference sequence). CDR3 in amino acids: CAWSVPLETGELFF. The CDR3 nucleotides are TGTGCCTGGAGTGTACCGCTAGAAACCGGGGAGCTGTTTTTT.

V is TRBV9 and J is TRBJ2-3, with D possibly being TRBD2 (7 bases). The V end lost 10 bases, the J end lost 2 bases, and 14 bases lay between the germline ends. The germline gives CDR1 SGDLS, CDR2 YYNGEE. The length of the CDR3 is 13 residues. Written as DNA, the CDR3 is TGTGCCGGGCGGGGGCGGACCACAGATACGCAGTATTTT. Its protein is CAGRGRTTDTQYF.

The rearrangement uses TRBV30 and TRBJ1-1, with D tentatively TRBD1 (5 bases). Germline assignment: CDR1 GTSNPN and CDR2 SVGIG (reference sequence). V was trimmed by 7 bases and J by 3 bases, leaving 15 bases between them. The CDR3 totals 13 residues. The chain's CDR3 is CAYSRDLDTEAFF. In DNA, the CDR3 is TGTGCCTACTCCAGGGATTTGGACACTGAAGCTTTCTTT.

The chain couples TRBV7-3 to TRBJ2-6, with D tentatively TRBD1 (5 bases). V was shortened by 5 bases and J by 2 bases, with 13 bases between the two germline ends. Looked up from germline, CDR1 is SGHTA and CDR2 is FQGTGA. The CDR3 runs to 16 residues. The CDR3 spells CASSPTADTGANVLTF. CDR3 nucleotide sequence: TGTGCCAGCAGCCCCACCGCGGACACTGGGGCCAACGTCCTGACTTTC. The full variable domain, in which reference TRBV7-3 and TRBJ2-6 provide the parts outside the CDR3, is GAGVSQTPSNKVTEKGKYVELRCDPISGHTALYWYRQSLGQGPEFLIYFQGTGAADDSGLPNDRFFAVRPEGSVSTLKIQRTERGDSAVYLCASSPTADTGANVLTFGAGSRLTVL.

The chain combines TRBV9 with TRBJ1-2; 8 positions match TRBD1. Per germline, CDR1 SGDLS and CDR2 YYNGEE. V lost 4 bases and J lost 8; bases outside the gene matches: 13. The CDR3 runs to 15 residues. CDR3 DNA: TGTGCCAGCAGCCCGGAGACAGGGGAAACGGGAGGCTACACCTTC. Its protein is CASSPETGETGGYTF.

The count of this clone is one. The chain is built from TRBV20-1 and TRBJ2-7, with 7 bases matching TRBD2. V lost 3 bases to trimming and J lost 2 bases; unmatched junction nucleotides: 4. There are 13 residues in the CDR3. Per the germline V gene, CDR1 is DFQATT and CDR2 is SNEGSKA (reference sequence). For the CDR3, the DNA is TGCAGTGCTAGTAGCGCGGGGGCCTACGAGCAGTACTTC. This translates into CSASSAGAYEQYF.

The chain carries TRBV7-2 and TRBJ2-7, with 9 bases fitting TRBD2. CDR3 length: 16 amino acids. Germline CDR1 SGHTA, CDR2 FQGNSA. Trimming cost V 4 bases and J 4 bases; bases outside gene matches: 11. This CDR3 is CASSSPGGSGGYEQYF. In DNA form, the CDR3 reads TGTGCCAGCAGCTCCCCCGGGGGTAGCGGGGGATACGAGCAGTACTTC.

The chain combines TRBV19 with TRBJ1-5; D is perhaps TRBD1 (5 bases). The CDR3 covers 13 residues. V lost 5 bases, J lost 4 bases, and 9 bases lay in between. Germline V gene sequence: CDR1 LNHDA, CDR2 SQIVND (reference sequence). The CDR3 sequence is CASSGTGNQPQHF. The CDR3 region has the DNA TGTGCCAGTAGTGGGACGGGGAATCAGCCCCAGCATTTT.

The count of this clone is one. The V and J genes are TRBV24-1 and TRBJ2-5; a weak D match, TRBD2 (6 bases). CDR3 length: 17 amino acids. V was pared by 2 bases and J by 3 bases, with 18 bases between. Looked up from germline, CDR1 is KGHDR and CDR2 is SFDVKD. CDR3 nucleotides: TGTGCCACCAGTGATTCGGTTGGGACTGGGATGAAAGAGACCCAGTACTTC. Translating it yields CATSDSVGTGMKETQYF.

This clone was seen once. This chain links TRBV6-5 with TRBJ1-5; 10 bases line up with TRBD1. From germline, CDR1 is MNHEY and CDR2 SVGAGI. After removal of 5 bases from V and 5 bases from J, the junction contained 6 bases not matched to a gene. The CDR3 consists of 15 residues. The CDR3 bases are TGTGCCAGCAGTAGGGACAGGGGCTATGATCAGCCCCAGCATTTT. It is translated as CASSRDRGYDQPQHF.

The gene calls are TRBV19 and TRBJ1-1; D gene uncertain. Trimming left V 7 bases short and J 3 bases short, with 12 bases between. The CDR3 sequence is 13 residues long. The germline CDR1 and CDR2 sequences are LNHDA and SQIVND (reference sequence). CDR3 nucleotide sequence: TGTGCCAGTACGCGAGCTTGGGACACTGAAGCTTTCTTT. It codes for CASTRAWDTEAFF.

The chain is built from TRBV5-1 and TRBJ2-3; TRBD1 or TRBD2 may be the D gene (6 bases each). This CDR3 region has 16 residues. Germline CDR1 reads SGHRS; CDR2 reads YFSETQ. V lost 0 bases to trimming and J lost 2 bases, with 13 bases between them. Here the CDR3 DNA reads TGCGCCAGCAGCTTGGCCCCTAGGGGGGACACAGATACGCAGTATTTT. It encodes CASSLAPRGDTDTQYF.

This clone was seen only a few times. J is TRBJ2-1 and V is TRBV10-1; D is perhaps TRBD1 (6 bases). Germline loops: CDR1 WNHNN, CDR2 SYGVQD (reference sequence). The CDR3 covers 15 residues. The V end was cut by 6 bases, the J end by 0 bases, with 12 bases between. The CDR3 loop is CASSGGQSSYNEQFF. CDR3 nucleotides: TGCGCCAGCAGCGGAGGACAGAGCTCCTACAATGAGCAGTTCTTC.

The chain joins TRBV19 to TRBJ1-2; D uncertain. The CDR3 contains 14 residues. Germline V lookup: CDR1 LNHDA, CDR2 SQIVND (reference sequence). V was shortened by 6 bases and J by 4 bases, with 15 bases between the two germline ends. The CDR3 DNA reads TGTGCCAGTAGGATCGGGGAATTTGGCTATGGCTACACCTTC. Translated, it gives CASRIGEFGYGYTF.